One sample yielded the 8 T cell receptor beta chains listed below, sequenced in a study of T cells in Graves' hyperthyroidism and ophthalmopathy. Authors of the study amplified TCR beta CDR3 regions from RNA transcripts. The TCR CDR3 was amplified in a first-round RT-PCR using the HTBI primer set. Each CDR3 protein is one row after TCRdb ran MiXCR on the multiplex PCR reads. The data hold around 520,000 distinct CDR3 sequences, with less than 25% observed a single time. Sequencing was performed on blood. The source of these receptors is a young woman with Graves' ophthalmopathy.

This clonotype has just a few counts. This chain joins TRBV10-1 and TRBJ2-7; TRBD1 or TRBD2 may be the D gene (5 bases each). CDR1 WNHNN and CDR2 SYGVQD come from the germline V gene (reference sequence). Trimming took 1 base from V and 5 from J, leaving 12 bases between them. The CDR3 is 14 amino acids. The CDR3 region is CASSEWGSIDEQYF. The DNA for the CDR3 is TGCGCCAGCAGTGAGTGGGGGTCGATCGACGAGCAGTACTTC.

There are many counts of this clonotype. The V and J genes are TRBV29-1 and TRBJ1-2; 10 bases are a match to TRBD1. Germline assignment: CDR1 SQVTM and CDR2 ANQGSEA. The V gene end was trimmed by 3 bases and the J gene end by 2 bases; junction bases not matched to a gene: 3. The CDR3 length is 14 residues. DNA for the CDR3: TGCAGCGTTGATGAGACAGGGGGCAACTATGGCTACACCTTC. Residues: CSVDETGGNYGYTF.

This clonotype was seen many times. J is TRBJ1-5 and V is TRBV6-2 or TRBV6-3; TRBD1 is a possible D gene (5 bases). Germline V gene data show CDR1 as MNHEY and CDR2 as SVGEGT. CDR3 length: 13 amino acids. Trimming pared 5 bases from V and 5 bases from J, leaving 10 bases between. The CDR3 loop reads CASSRDRYQPQHF. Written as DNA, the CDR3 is TGTGCCAGCAGTCGCGACAGATATCAGCCCCAGCATTTT.

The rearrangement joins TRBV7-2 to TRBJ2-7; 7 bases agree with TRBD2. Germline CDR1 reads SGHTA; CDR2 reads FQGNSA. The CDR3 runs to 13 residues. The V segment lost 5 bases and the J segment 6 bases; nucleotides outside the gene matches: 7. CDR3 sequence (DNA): TGTGCCAGCAGCAGAACTGGACTAGGCGAGCAGTACTTC. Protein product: CASSRTGLGEQYF.

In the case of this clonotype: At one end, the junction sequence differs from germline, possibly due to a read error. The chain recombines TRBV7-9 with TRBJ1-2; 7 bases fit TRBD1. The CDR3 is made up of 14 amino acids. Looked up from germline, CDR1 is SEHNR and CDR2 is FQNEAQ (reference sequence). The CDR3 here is CASSSTGSNYGYSF. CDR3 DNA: TGTGCCAGCAGCTCGACAGGGTCTAACTATGGCTACAGCTTC.

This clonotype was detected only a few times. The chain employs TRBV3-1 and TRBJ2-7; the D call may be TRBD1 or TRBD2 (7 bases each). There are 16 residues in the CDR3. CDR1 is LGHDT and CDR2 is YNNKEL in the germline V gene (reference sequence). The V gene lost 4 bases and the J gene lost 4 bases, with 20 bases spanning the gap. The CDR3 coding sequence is TGTGCCAGCAGCCCCTCAGGGGGGGCCAGGGGATACGAGCAGTACTTC. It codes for CASSPSGGARGYEQYF.

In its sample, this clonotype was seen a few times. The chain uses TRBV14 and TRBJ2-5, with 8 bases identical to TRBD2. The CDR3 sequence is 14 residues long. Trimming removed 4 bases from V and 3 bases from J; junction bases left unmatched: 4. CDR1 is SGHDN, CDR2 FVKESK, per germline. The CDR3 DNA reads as TGTGCCAGCAGCCGGACTAGCTGGGAAGAGACCCAGTACTTC. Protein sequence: CASSRTSWEETQYF.

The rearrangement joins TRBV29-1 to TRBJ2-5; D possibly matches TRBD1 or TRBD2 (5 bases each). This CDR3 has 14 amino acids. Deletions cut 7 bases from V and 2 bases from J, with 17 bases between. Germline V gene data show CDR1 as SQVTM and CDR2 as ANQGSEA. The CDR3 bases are TGCAGCGCTTACGGGACGGATCATCAAGAGACCCAGTACTTC. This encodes CSAYGTDHQETQYF.